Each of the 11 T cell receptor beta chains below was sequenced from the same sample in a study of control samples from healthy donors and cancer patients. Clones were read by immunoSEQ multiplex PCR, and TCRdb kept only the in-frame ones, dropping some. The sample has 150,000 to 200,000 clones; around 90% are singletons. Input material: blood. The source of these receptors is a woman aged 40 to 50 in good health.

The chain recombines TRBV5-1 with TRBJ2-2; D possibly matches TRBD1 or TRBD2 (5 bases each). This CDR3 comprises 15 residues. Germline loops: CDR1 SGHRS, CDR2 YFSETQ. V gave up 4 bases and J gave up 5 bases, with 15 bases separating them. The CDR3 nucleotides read TGCGCCAGCAGCCGGGGCACTCCTGGGACCGGGGAGCTGTTTTTT. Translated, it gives CASSRGTPGTGELFF.

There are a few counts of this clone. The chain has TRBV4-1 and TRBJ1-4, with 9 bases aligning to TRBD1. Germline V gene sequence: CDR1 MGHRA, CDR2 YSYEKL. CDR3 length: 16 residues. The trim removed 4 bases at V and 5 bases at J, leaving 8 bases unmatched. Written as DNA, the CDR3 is TGCGCCAGCAGCCCTCTCGGGACAGGGACAAATGAAAAACTGTTTTTT. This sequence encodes CASSPLGTGTNEKLFF.

The CDR3 protein is CASTTDGNYGYTF. DNA for the CDR3: TGTGCCAGCACTACCGACGGGAACTATGGCTACACCTTC. The chain joins TRBV12-3 or TRBV12-4 to TRBJ1-2; D gene ambiguous. The CDR3 runs 13 residues. Trimming took 7 bases from V and 2 from J, leaving 11 bases between them.

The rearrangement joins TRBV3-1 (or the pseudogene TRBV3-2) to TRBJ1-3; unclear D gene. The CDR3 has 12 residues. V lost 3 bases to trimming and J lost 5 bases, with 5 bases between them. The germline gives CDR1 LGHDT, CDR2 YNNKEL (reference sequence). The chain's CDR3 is CASSQHRNTIYF. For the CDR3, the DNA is TGTGCCAGCAGCCAGCATAGAAACACCATATATTTT.

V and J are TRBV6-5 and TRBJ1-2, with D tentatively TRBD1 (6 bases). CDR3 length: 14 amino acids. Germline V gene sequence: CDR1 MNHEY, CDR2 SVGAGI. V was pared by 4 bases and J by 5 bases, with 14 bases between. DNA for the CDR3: TGTGCCAGCAGTTCGGGGGGGGGCCGGTATGGCTACACCTTC. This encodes CASSSGGGRYGYTF.

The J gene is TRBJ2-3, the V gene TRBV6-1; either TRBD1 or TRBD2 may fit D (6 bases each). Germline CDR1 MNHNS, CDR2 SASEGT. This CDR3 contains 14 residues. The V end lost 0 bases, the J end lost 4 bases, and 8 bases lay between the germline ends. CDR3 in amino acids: CASSEARGADTQYF. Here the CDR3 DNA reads TGTGCCAGCAGTGAAGCGAGGGGGGCAGATACGCAGTATTTT.

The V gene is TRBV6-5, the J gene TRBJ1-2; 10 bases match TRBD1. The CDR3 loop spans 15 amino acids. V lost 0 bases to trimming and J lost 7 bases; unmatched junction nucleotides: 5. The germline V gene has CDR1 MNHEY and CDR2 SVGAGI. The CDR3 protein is CASSYSEGTGAGYTF. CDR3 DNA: TGTGCCAGCAGTTACTCGGAGGGGACAGGGGCTGGCTACACCTTC.

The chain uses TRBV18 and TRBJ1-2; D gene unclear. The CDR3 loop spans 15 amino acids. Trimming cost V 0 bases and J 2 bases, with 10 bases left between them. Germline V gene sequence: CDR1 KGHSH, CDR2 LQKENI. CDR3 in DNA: TGTGCCAGCTCACCACCAACAGTTCGGAACTATGGCTACACCTTC. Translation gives CASSPPTVRNYGYTF. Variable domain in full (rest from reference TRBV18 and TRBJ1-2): NAGVMQNPRHLVRRRGQEARLRCSPMKGHSHVYWYRQLPEEGLKFMVYLQKENIIDESGMPKERFSAEFPKEGPSILRIQQVVRGDSAAYFCASSPPTVRNYGYTFGSGTRLTVV.

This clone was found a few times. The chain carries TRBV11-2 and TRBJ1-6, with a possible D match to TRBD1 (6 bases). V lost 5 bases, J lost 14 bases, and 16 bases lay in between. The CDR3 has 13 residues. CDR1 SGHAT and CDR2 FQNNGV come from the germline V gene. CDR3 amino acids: CASSATQGRTLHF. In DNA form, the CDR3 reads TGTGCCAGCAGCGCGACACAGGGCCGAACCCTCCACTTT.

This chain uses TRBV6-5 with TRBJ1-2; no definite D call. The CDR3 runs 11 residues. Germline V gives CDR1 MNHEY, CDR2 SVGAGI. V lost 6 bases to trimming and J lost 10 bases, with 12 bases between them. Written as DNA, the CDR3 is TGTGCCAGCAGATTCTTACTCGACTACACCTTC. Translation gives CASRFLLDYTF.

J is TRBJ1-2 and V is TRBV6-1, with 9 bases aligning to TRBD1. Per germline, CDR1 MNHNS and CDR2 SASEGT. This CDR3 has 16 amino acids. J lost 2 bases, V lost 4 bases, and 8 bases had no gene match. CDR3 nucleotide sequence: TGTGCCAGCAGTGTCGACAGGGGGGATGCCAACTATGGCTACACCTTC. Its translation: CASSVDRGDANYGYTF.